This entry describes one TCR beta chain. Antigen unknown. These data come from a study of T cells after yellow fever vaccination. Trimming pared 5 bases from V and 10 bases from J, leaving 21 bases between. The CDR3 totals 15 residues. CDR1 is LNHDA and CDR2 is SQIVND in the germline V gene (reference sequence). Study-wide points: Weaker overall, the secondary response nonetheless peaked faster (day 5 versus 15).

TCRdb reprocessed the 5' RACE reads with MiXCR, giving one entry per CDR3 protein. In the table there are hundreds of thousands of distinct CDR3 sequences, around 3.6% of which are singletons. The gene calls are TRBV19 and TRBJ1-5; D perhaps matches TRBD1 (6 bases). The sequence came from a man between 18 and 29 years old who received the YFV17D yellow fever vaccine. Specimen: PBMCs, collected on the day of the yellow fever booster vaccination. CDR3 nucleotides: TGTGCCAGTAGTTTCTATTCCCGGACAGACGGTCCCCAGCATTTT. It encodes CASSFYSRTDGPQHF.